The text below deals with one T cell receptor beta chain. Its antigen is not yet known. Base qualities are not recorded, but no much larger clone differs from it by a single base. Sequencing of the TRB variable region was done with the immunoSEQ hsTCRB v3.0 assay at survey level resolution. The targeted TRB sequencing depth was about 35,000-55,000 T-cell genomes per sample. TRB libraries were pooled and sequenced on an Illumina MiSeq using a v3 150-cycle kit. The authors processed their data as follows. Repertoire analysis was performed in R inside a reproducible Nextflow workflow that covered QC, data transformation and analysis. LymphoSeq2, an R package for exploring AIRR-Seq data, was used to implement the custom analyses. A handful of samples yielding fewer than 5000 total TRB sequences were excluded, leaving 188 analyzed HIV repertoires. Among the 170 to 200 retained HIV repertoires, about 57 were collected before ART initiation and approximately 130 were collected after ART initiation. Repertoires were downsampled to 5000 TRB nucleotide sequences, with summary statistics averaged over 100 downsampling iterations. The analysis kept only TRB sequences whose CDR3 regions were at least seven amino acids long. Diversity was measured with a Shannon entropy-derived clonality score and the Gini coefficient. In the repertoire networks, any two of the top 5000 CDR3 amino acid sequences were linked whenever the two sequences differed by an edit distance of one. GLIPH2 predicted antigen specificity groups and MHC restriction for TRB CDR3 amino acid sequences. Known CMV, EBV, HIV or tissue antigen associations were flagged by matching CDR3 amino acid sequences against VDJdb and McPAS-TCR. Pre-ART, post-ART and control groups were compared with Wilcoxon signed-rank tests and Holm-Bonferroni correction. Sourced from immuneACCESS, this table was stored by TCRdb with only in-frame sequences that have V and J called. A share of the clones is absent; for the studies checked, an unresolved V gene accounts for under half, and the remainder has no known explanation. V and J calls and clone size are as listed in that table; D and trimming were resolved from the DNA. This sample lists approximately 10,000 clones; about 88% were detected once. The biggest ten clones account for around 20% of the sample.

Inclusion was restricted to participants for whom at least one PBMC sample before ART initiation and at least two post-ART samples were available. All participants with HIV were treated in the United States of America. Before DNA extraction, cryopreserved samples of about 0.9-11 million PBMC were thawed and then washed. At the time of the earliest PBMC sample, participants with HIV were aged between roughly 20 and 60 years. PBMC samples from each participant spanned 1-4 timepoints before ART initiation and 2-8 timepoints after ART initiation, with a median of 7 samples. Serial HIV viral load, CD4+ T-cell count, ART history and demographic data were obtained for every participant. Genomic DNA was extracted from unsorted PBMC with a Qiagen kit on a QIAcube, with processing performed in batches of 12 samples. The CDR3 starts with the cysteine, ends with the phenylalanine, and has 14 residues. Kept here is only the CDR3 DNA, which spans 42 bases and is read in frame from base 1. V is pared back by 6 bases and J by 10 bases, with 16 bases lying between the germline termini. CDR1 and CDR2 are drawn from the germline V gene (reference sequence): SEHNR, FQNEAQ.

This sample is part of a study of long-term antiretroviral therapy in people with HIV (dated by TCRdb to between 2022 and 2023). Notes on the research overall: The earliest samples were collected roughly a decade before the 2015 WHO recommendation for immediate ART, at a time when ART was usually postponed until CD4 counts fell. Whether ART initiation and durable HIV suppression were associated with changes in peripheral blood TRB repertoire composition and diversity was tested in a retrospective serial study. From some 30 adults with confirmed HIV infection, the cohort provided 150 to 200 cryopreserved PBMC samples, gathered serially across a mean of around six years (range 1-12). Of the roughly 31 participants with HIV, 10 to 11 were female. No cross-contamination during QIAcube processing was shown when test extractions of a monoclonal T-cell line were performed alongside a few dozen polyclonal samples. The investigation overall reported the following: No data were available on ART adherence, viral resistance or therapy changes, limiting inferences about post-ART repertoire changes. CDR3 length ranges in HIV repertoires were narrower than in controls, and network structure suggested an antigen-experienced repertoire with only a slight naive shift after ART. Expanded TRB clones identified before ART initiation dominated the repertoire at all time points, although this dominance fluctuated and declined in many PLHIV after ART. Since PBMC availability was limited, sequencing covered only the TCR beta chain, with no alpha chain pairing. ART initiation was associated with a significant increase in TRB diversity, but diversity stayed significantly below transplant donor controls even after long-term ART. Because pre-ART samples had limited cell numbers, unsorted PBMC were profiled rather than sorted CD4+ and CD8+ T cells. The samples span the years 2004 to 2017, and the ART regimens used at that time may not be as effective as current regimens.

The chain is assembled from TRBV7-9 and TRBJ1-6; the D region possibly corresponds to TRBD1 (5 bases align). Specimen: unsorted PBMCs, collected 7.2 years after starting antiretroviral therapy. This receptor was obtained from a man aged 50 to 59 with HIV. The nucleotide sequence is TGTGCCAGCAGATACGAATCGGAGGGGTCACCCCTCCACTTT. This encodes CASRYESEGSPLHF. Reference TRBV7-9 and TRBJ1-6 genes cover what lies past the CDR3, so the full variable domain is DTGVSQNPRHKITKRGQNVTFRCDPISEHNRLYWYRQTLGQGPEFLTYFQNEAQLEKSRLLSDRFSAERPKGSFSTLEIQRTEQGDSAMYLCASRYESEGSPLHFGNGTRLTVT.